This paragraph reports one T cell receptor (beta chain). This CDR3 comprises 13 residues. The trim removed 3 bases at V and 6 bases at J, leaving 0 bases unmatched. Germline lookup yields CDR1 SGHTA and CDR2 FQGNSA. The sample originates from a study of blood T cell repertoires in COVID-19. Study overall: Samples of COVID-19 (acute and convalescent) were obtained from the United States, Italy and Spain. T cells, B-cell-depleted T cells, or PBMCs supplied cDNA or gDNA.

In the original processing: From reference gene primer amplification, estimates of nucleated cell counts were derived. TCRdb's copy holds only in-frame clones and misses some; the assay was immunoSEQ multiplex PCR. The V and J calls and clone size come from that table; D and trimming were worked out from the DNA. The sample has about 75,000 clones; approximately 88% are singletons. The source of this sequence is a woman aged 45-60 years with acute or convalescent COVID-19. The source material was peripheral blood. The rearrangement links TRBV7-2 to TRBJ1-5; TRBD1 matches 9 bases. The CDR3 is CASSLDRGQPQHF. In DNA form, the CDR3 reads TGTGCCAGCAGCTTGGACAGGGGTCAGCCCCAGCATTTT.